This TCR beta chain appears in the sequencing data of a study of preoperative IRX-2 immunotherapy in early breast cancer. The protocol was immunoSEQ multiplex PCR, while the TCRdb copy is restricted to in-frame clones and leaves out a portion. The sample yields around 40,000 clones, about 95% seen once. This CDR3 region has 13 residues. Germline V gene lookup returns CDR1 SGHTS and CDR2 YDEGEE. V shed 1 base and J shed 8 bases, with 10 bases lying between them. The sample's treatment: preoperative locoregional IRX-2 cytokine immunotherapy. The sequenced sample was tumor tissue, obtained after IRX-2 immunotherapy. This chain connects TRBV5-8 to TRBJ1-5; possible D gene TRBD1, 5 bases. This clonotype was sampled from a human donor with breast cancer. The CDR3, as DNA: TGTGCCAGCAGCTTGCGTCGAGGGGAGCCCCAGCATTTT. Translating gives CASSLRRGEPQHF.